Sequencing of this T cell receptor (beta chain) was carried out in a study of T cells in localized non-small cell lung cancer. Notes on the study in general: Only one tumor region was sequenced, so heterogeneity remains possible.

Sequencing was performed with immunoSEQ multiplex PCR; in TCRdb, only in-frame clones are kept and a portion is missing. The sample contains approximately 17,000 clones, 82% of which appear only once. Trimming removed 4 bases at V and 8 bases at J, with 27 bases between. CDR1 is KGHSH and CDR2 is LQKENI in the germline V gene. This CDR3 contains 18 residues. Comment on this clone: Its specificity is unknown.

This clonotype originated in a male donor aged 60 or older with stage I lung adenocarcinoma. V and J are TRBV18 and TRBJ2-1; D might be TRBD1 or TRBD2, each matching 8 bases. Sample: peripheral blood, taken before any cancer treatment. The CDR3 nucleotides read TGTGCCAGCTCACGGACAGGGATGTTGGCTAGCGGGCCCGATGAGCAGTTCTTC. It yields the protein CASSRTGMLASGPDEQFF.